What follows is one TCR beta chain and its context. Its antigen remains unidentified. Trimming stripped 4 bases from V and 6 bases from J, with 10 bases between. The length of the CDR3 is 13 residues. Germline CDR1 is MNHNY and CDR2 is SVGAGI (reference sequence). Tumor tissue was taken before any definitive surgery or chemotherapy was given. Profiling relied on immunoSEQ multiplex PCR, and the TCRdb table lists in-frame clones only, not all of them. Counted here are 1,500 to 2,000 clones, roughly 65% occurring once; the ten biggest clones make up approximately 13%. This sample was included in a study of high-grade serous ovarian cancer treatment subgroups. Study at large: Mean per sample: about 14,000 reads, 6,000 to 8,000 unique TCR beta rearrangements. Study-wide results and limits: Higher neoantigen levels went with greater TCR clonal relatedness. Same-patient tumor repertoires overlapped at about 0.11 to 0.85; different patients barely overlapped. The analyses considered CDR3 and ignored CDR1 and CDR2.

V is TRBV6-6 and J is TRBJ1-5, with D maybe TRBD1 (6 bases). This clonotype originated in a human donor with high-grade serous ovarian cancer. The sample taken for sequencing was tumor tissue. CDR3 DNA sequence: TGTGCCAGCAGTTCGGGGGGCTCTCAGCCCCAGCATTTT. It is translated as CASSSGGSQPQHF.